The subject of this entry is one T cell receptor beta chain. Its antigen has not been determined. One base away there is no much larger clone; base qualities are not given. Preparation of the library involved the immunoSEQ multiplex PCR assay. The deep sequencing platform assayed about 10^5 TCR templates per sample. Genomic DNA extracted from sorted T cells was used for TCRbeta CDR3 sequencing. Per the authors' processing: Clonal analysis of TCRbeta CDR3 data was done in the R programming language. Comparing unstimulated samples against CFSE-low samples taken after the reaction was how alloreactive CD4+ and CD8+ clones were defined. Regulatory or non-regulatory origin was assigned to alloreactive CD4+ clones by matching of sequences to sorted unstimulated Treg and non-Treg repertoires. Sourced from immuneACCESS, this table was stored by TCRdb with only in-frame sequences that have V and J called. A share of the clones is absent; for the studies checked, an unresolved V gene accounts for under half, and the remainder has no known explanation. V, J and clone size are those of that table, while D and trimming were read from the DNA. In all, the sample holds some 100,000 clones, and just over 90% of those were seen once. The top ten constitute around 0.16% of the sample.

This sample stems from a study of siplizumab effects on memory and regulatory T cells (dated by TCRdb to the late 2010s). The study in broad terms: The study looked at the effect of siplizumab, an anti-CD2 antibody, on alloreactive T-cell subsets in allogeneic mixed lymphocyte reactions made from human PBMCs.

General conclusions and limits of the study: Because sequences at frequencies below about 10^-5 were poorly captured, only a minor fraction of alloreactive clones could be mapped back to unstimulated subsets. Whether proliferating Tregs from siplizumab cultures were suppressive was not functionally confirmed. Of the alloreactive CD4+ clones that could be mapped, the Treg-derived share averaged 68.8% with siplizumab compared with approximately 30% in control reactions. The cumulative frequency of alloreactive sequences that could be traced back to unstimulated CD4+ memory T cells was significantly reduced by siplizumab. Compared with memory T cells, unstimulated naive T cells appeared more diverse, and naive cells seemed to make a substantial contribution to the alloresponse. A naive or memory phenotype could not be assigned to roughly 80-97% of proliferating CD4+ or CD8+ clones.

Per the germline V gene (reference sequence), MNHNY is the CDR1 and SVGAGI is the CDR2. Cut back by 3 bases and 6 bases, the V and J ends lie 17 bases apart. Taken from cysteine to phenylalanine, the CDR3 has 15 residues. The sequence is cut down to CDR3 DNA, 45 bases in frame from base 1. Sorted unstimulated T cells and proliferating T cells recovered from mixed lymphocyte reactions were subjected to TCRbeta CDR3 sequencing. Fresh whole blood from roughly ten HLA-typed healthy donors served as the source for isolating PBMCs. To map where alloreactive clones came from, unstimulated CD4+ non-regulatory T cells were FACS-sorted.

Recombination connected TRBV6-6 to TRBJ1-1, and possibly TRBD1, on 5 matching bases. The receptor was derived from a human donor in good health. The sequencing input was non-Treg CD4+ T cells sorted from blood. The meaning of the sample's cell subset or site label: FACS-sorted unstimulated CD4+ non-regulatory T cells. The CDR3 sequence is CASSYTRLGAPEAFF. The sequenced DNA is TGTGCCAGCAGTTATACCCGCCTAGGGGCCCCTGAAGCTTTCTTT.